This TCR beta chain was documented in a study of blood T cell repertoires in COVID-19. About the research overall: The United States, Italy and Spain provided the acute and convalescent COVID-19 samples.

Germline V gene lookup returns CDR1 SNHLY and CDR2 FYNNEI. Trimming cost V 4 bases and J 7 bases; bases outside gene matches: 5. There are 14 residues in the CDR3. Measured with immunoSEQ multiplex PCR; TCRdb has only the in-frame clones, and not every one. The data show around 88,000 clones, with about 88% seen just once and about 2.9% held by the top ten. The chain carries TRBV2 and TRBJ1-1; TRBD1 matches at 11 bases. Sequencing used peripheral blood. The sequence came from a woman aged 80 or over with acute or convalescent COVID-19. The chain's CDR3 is CASSAWTGGDEAFF. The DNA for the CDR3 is TGTGCCAGCAGTGCTTGGACAGGGGGCGATGAAGCTTTCTTT.